This TCR delta chain came from a study of gamma-delta T cells after stem cell transplantation. This CDR3 contains 22 residues. With 3 bases clipped from V and 0 bases from J, the junction kept 24 bases outside the gene matches. Germline V gene data show CDR1 as TSWWSYY and CDR2 as QGS. TCRdb re-called clones from the RT-PCR reads via CATT. The table records approximately 2,300 delta-chain clones, 5.6% of them present only once. The sequenced sample was gamma-delta T cells. This chain connects TRDV1 to TRDJ1, with TRDD3 matching over 8 bases. This receptor was taken from a human donor. It is not recorded whose cells these are; they may come from a transplant donor. CDR3 region: CALGEISRPFITGGLNTDKLIF. As DNA, the CDR3 is TGTGCTCTTGGGGAGATCTCTCGCCCTTTCATAACTGGGGGGTTAAACACCGATAAACTCATCTTT.